This TCR beta chain was sequenced in a study of cytomegalovirus exposure and HLA in healthy donors. The PCR contained 60 Vbeta and 13 Jbeta primers. The repertoire was sequenced with immunoSEQ multiplex PCR; TCRdb's copy has only in-frame clones and lacks some. The sample holds more than 90,000 clones, about two thirds seen once. Regarding this clone: Its target is not known.

The study's findings and limits: Later analysis identified a missense DCLRE1C variant that was linked to TCR beta V- and J-gene trimming.

This receptor was obtained from a man aged 50 to 60 in good health and CMV-seronegative. Sequenced sample: PBMCs.

CDR3 nucleotide sequence: TGTGCCAGCTCACCTTTGGGCGGGTACAATGAGCAGTTCTTC. Protein sequence: CASSPLGGYNEQFF. The V gene is TRBV18, the J gene TRBJ2-1, with a possible D match to TRBD2 (5 bases). With 3 bases removed from V and 4 bases from J, the gap between germline ends came to 10 bases. The CDR3 contains 14 residues. The germline gives CDR1 KGHSH, CDR2 LQKENI.